The 11 T cell receptor beta chains below were found in one sample sequenced in a study of T cells in Graves' hyperthyroidism and ophthalmopathy. RNA transcripts were the template for amplifying TCR beta CDR3 regions. First-round RT-PCR targeting the TCR CDR3 was performed with the HTBI primer set. One entry per CDR3 protein results from TCRdb running MiXCR on the multiplex PCR reads. The data hold about 290,000 distinct CDR3 sequences, with approximately 17% observed a single time. Sequencing was performed on blood. The receptor set was obtained from a woman in her sixties or seventies with Graves' ophthalmopathy.

This clonotype has more than one count but fewer than ten. The V gene is TRBV7-9, the J gene TRBJ2-3; either TRBD1 or TRBD2 may supply D (6 bases each). Germline V gene lookup returns CDR1 SEHNR and CDR2 FQNEAQ (reference sequence). The V end lost 7 bases, the J end lost 6 bases, and 20 bases lay between the germline ends. The CDR3 loop spans 15 amino acids. This CDR3 reads CASTWGAGRLDTQYF. DNA of the CDR3: TGTGCCAGCACCTGGGGGGCGGGGAGGCTGGATACGCAGTATTTT.

This clonotype was seen many times. The chain carries TRBV27 and TRBJ2-7; the D is unclear. The CDR3 covers 15 residues. V was clipped by 7 bases and J by 0 bases, with 16 bases between them. The germline CDR1 and CDR2 sequences are MNHEY and SMNVEV (reference sequence). CDR3 amino acids: CASTPTGRSSYEQYF. The CDR3 DNA is TGTGCCAGCACCCCGACCGGCAGGAGCTCCTACGAGCAGTACTTC.

V usage is TRBV4-1 and J usage is TRBJ1-1, with D possibly being TRBD1 (5 bases). The CDR3 covers 16 residues. Germline values: CDR1 MGHRA, CDR2 YSYEKL. V shed 5 bases and J shed 2 bases, with 18 bases lying between them. The CDR3 here is CASSRGVGQSNTEAFF. DNA for the CDR3: TGCGCCAGCAGCAGGGGCGTGGGGCAGTCAAACACTGAAGCTTTCTTT.

In the case of this clonotype: The junction departs from germline at one end; a sequencing error may be responsible. The chain recombines TRBV7-9 with TRBJ2-7, with TRBD1 as a possible D gene (6 bases). The CDR3 loop spans 13 amino acids. CDR1 and CDR2 (germline): SEHNR, FQNEAQ (reference sequence). The CDR3 protein is CASSSQDSMHHHF. CDR3 coding DNA: TGTGCCAGCAGCTCTCAGGACAGCATGCACCATCACTTC. Based on the CDR3 plus reference TRBV7-9 and TRBJ2-7, the full variable domain is DTGVSQNPRHKITKRGQNVTFRCDPISEHNRLYWYRQTLGQGPEFLTYFQNEAQLEKSRLLSDRFSAERPKGSFSTLEIQRTEQGDSAMYLCASSSQDSMHHHFGPGTRLTVT.

In its sample, this clonotype was seen many times. V and J are TRBV7-6 and TRBJ1-6; D is uncertain. The V gene lost 5 bases and the J gene lost 9 bases, with 17 bases spanning the gap. Per germline, CDR1 SGHVS and CDR2 FNYEAQ. The CDR3 loop spans 15 amino acids. CDR3 nucleotide sequence: TGTGCCAGCAGCCCCCGGTACATGGGCCGTTCACCCCTCCACTTT. Translated: CASSPRYMGRSPLHF.

This clonotype was seen repeatedly, ten times or more. This chain uses TRBV28 with TRBJ2-5, with TRBD1 matching 7 bases. V shed 0 bases and J 3 bases; nucleotides not matched to a gene: 13. The CDR3 is 18 amino acids. Looked up from germline, CDR1 is MDHEN and CDR2 is SYDVKM. CDR3 loop: CASSLWTPTGTDEETQYF. CDR3 DNA: TGTGCCAGCAGTTTATGGACGCCAACCGGGACAGATGAAGAGACCCAGTACTTC. The entire variable domain, with the rest obtained from reference TRBV28 and TRBJ2-5, is as follows: DVKVTQSSRYLVKRTGEKVFLECVQDMDHENMFWYRQDPGLGLRLIYFSYDVKMKEKGDIPEGYSVSREKKERFSLILESASTNQTSMYLCASSLWTPTGTDEETQYFGPGTRLLVL.

The V call is TRBV7-9, the J call TRBJ2-3, with D perhaps TRBD2 (5 bases). This CDR3 has 15 amino acids. Germline loops: CDR1 SEHNR, CDR2 FQNEAQ (reference sequence). Between the trimmed V and J ends, which lost 5 bases and 2 bases, there was a span of 14 bases. CDR3 residues: CASSPDGLYTDTQYF. The CDR3 DNA sequence: TGTGCCAGCAGCCCCGACGGACTCTACACAGATACGCAGTATTTT.

This clonotype was seen ten or more times. The V gene is TRBV27, the J gene TRBJ1-1, with D maybe TRBD1 (6 bases). CDR3 length equals 15 residues. Trimming left V 4 bases short and J 3 bases short, with 15 bases between. Germline V gene data show CDR1 as MNHEY and CDR2 as SMNVEV (reference sequence). CDR3 region: CASSSLWGADTEAFF. The CDR3 region has the DNA TGTGCCAGCAGTTCCCTGTGGGGGGCGGACACTGAAGCTTTCTTT.

This chain connects TRBV3-1 to TRBJ2-2, with a possible D match to TRBD1 (5 bases). The CDR3 has 14 amino acids. The V gene lost 4 bases and the J gene lost 6 bases, with 12 bases spanning the gap. The germline V gene encodes CDR1 LGHDT and CDR2 YNNKEL (reference sequence). CDR3 protein: CASSRRAGPGELFF. Here the CDR3 DNA reads TGTGCCAGCAGCCGCAGGGCCGGACCCGGGGAGCTGTTTTTT.

V gene TRBV15 combines with J gene TRBJ2-3, with D perhaps matching TRBD1 (5 bases). The CDR3 length is 16 residues. The germline gives CDR1 LNHNV, CDR2 YYDKDF (reference sequence). V was clipped by 0 bases and J by 0 bases, with 10 bases between them. The chain's CDR3 is CATSRDLGDSTDTQYF. The CDR3 region has the DNA TGTGCCACCAGCAGAGATTTAGGGGATAGCACAGATACGCAGTATTTT.

On this clonotype: This may be a read error: a much more frequent sequence differs by one nucleotide. The V and J genes are TRBV20-1 and TRBJ2-3; 12 bases agree with TRBD1. From germline, CDR1 is DFQATT and CDR2 SNEGSKA (reference sequence). This CDR3 is 17 amino acids long. Trimming at V came to 3 bases and at J to 8 bases, leaving 15 bases not matched to a gene. The chain's CDR3 is CSASLSRDRGRGGTQYF. CDR3 nucleotides: TGCAGTGCTAGCTTGAGCCGGGACAGGGGGCGTGGAGGTACGCAGTATTTT.